This is a list of T cell receptor beta chains from one sample in a study of blood T cell repertoires in COVID-19. The repertoire was sequenced with immunoSEQ multiplex PCR; TCRdb's copy has only in-frame clones and lacks some. Counted here are some 200,000 clones, 89% occurring once; the ten biggest clones make up under 5.5%. Material: peripheral blood. The receptors were sampled from a woman aged 40 to 50 with acute or convalescent COVID-19. CDR3s include the opening cysteine and the closing phenylalanine or tryptophan.

V gene	J gene	CDR3 length	CDR3 protein
TRBV2	TRBJ1-1	12	CASNQGTSEAFF
TRBV10-1	TRBJ2-2	15	CASSPRDLNTGELFF
TRBV2	TRBJ2-2	12	CARGGGTGELFF
TRBV5-5	TRBJ2-3	13	CASSLDLAGRQYF
TRBV4-2	TRBJ1-5	17	CASSQDFRAYSNQPQHF
TRBV11-2	TRBJ2-2	18	CASSLVAPDRGRGGELFF
TRBV7-8	TRBJ1-3	14	CASSLVGPGNTIYF
TRBV30	TRBJ1-5	12	CAWRGQGQPQHF
TRBV5-5	TRBJ2-6	19	CASSVPGTGVRSGANVLTF
TRBV6-2/TRBV6-3	TRBJ1-6	14	CASTPAGENSPLHF
TRBV11-3	TRBJ2-1	12	CASSFGGSEQFF
TRBV2	TRBJ2-3	15	CASSVDRGGTDTQYF
TRBV5-1	TRBJ2-1	16	CASSLADILSYNEQFF
TRBV11-2	TRBJ1-4	15	CASSRFGTDNEKLFF
TRBV7-6	TRBJ2-2	15	CASKRSQGNTGELFF
TRBV3-1/TRBV3-2	TRBJ2-5	18	CASSPSRTSGQSQETQYF
TRBV5-1	TRBJ1-4	14	CASREWIQDEKLFF
TRBV6-5	TRBJ2-2	16	CASSYTRRMNTGELFF
TRBV30	TRBJ1-2	14	CAWSATGLRYGYTF
TRBV2	TRBJ2-3	16	CASRAEALFRTDTQYF
TRBV2	TRBJ2-5	16	CASSGWGRSGGETQYF
TRBV5-1	TRBJ2-5	17	CASSLWGTSGAQETQYF
TRBV5-1	TRBJ1-1	16	CASSLVQGGGQTEAFF
TRBV19	TRBJ1-2	14	CASRFGVDPYGYTF
TRBV6-5	TRBJ2-1	14	CASSGTGGLHEQFF
TRBV30	TRBJ1-1	11	CAWVVNTEAFF
TRBV12-2	TRBJ2-1	18	CASRLTSGGLDSPNEQFF
TRBV7-6	TRBJ2-3	15	CASSSRGLSTDTQYF
TRBV9	TRBJ1-3	14	CASSTVLSGNTIYF
TRBV9	TRBJ1-1	16	CASSTPVDSSDTEAFF
TRBV7-2	TRBJ2-2	14	CASSPGQGAGELFF
TRBV27	TRBJ2-3	14	CASSFRQGTDTQYF
TRBV4-1	TRBJ2-3	16	CASSQDQGALGDTQYF
TRBV28	TRBJ1-2	14	CASSLSRGRGGYTF
TRBV19	TRBJ2-3	16	CASSLRGGAARDTQYF
TRBV15	TRBJ1-1	16	CATSSDLGASDTEAFF
TRBV20-1	TRBJ2-5	11	CSASREVTQYF
TRBV9	TRBJ2-3	15	CASSAAQQGRDTQYF
TRBV7-7	TRBJ2-4	14	CASSSSSRPDIQYF
TRBV11-3	TRBJ2-5	14	CASSPEDGEETQYF
TRBV9	TRBJ1-2	13	CASSGQGAYGYTF
TRBV18	TRBJ2-3	14	CASSPEGTSGTQYF
TRBV10-3	TRBJ1-4	15	CAISDQTGAAEKLFF